Sequencing of this T cell receptor beta chain was carried out in a study of cytomegalovirus exposure and HLA in healthy donors. The primer mix had 60 Vbeta and 13 Jbeta primers. Measured with immunoSEQ multiplex PCR; TCRdb has only the in-frame clones, and not every one. The data contain about 140,000 clones, approximately 82% of them singletons. Germline lookup yields CDR1 SGHNT and CDR2 YYREEE (reference sequence). The V end lost 2 bases, the J end lost 4 bases, and 9 bases lay between the germline ends. This CDR3 comprises 13 residues. The TCR was taken from a woman between 40 and 55 years old in good health and CMV-seronegative. Sequenced input: PBMCs. The chain is built from TRBV5-4 and TRBJ1-2; perhaps TRBD1 as D (5 bases). The CDR3 protein is CASSFDRAYGYTF. DNA for the CDR3: TGTGCCAGCAGCTTTGACAGAGCCTATGGCTACACCTTC.